A selection of T cell receptor beta chains follows, all from one sample in a study of T cell responses to AZD1222 COVID-19 vaccine. Profiling relied on immunoSEQ multiplex PCR, and the TCRdb table lists in-frame clones only, not all of them. In the table there are more than 100,000 clones, 90% to 95% of which are singletons. The starting material was peripheral blood, obtained on day 0 of AZD1222 vaccination. The receptors here all came from an adult in good health. Both conserved end residues are part of each CDR3. Each record gives: CDR3 DNA, CDR3 protein, V gene, D gene, J gene, clone size. D genes are given only for firm matches. Clone size is not always given. Where it is, it says once, few, many or a class for expanded clones.

cdr3_nt: TGTGCCAGCAGCCCGTTGTTGGGGGGGGGCTCCTCTGGGGCCAACGTCCTGACTTTC; cdr3_aa: CASSPLLGGGSSGANVLTF; v_call: TRBV5-5; d_call: .; j_call: TRBJ2-6; clone_size: .
cdr3_nt: TGCGCCAGCAGCCGACAGCTATACACAGATACGCAGTATTTT; cdr3_aa: CASSRQLYTDTQYF; v_call: TRBV4-3; d_call: .; j_call: TRBJ2-3; clone_size: once
cdr3_nt: TGTGCCAGCAGCCTTACGGGACTCGACAATGAGCAGTTCTTC; cdr3_aa: CASSLTGLDNEQFF; v_call: TRBV2; d_call: .; j_call: TRBJ2-1; clone_size: .
cdr3_nt: TGTGCCAGCAGTTATTCGGGGAGAGGCACCGGGGAGCTGTTTTTT; cdr3_aa: CASSYSGRGTGELFF; v_call: TRBV6-5; d_call: .; j_call: TRBJ2-2; clone_size: .
cdr3_nt: TGCGCCAGCAGCCAAGATGGGCGGGGGGGAATGAACACTGAAGCTTTCTTT; cdr3_aa: CASSQDGRGGMNTEAFF; v_call: TRBV4-1; d_call: .; j_call: TRBJ1-1; clone_size: .
cdr3_nt: TGTGCCAGCAGCGTAGAGGTTGGGACTAGCGGGAGACTGGGCAATGAGCAGTTCTTC; cdr3_aa: CASSVEVGTSGRLGNEQFF; v_call: TRBV9; d_call: TRBD2; j_call: TRBJ2-1; clone_size: .
cdr3_nt: TGTGCCACCAGTGATAATAGGGGACTTGCTGGCTACACCTTC; cdr3_aa: CATSDNRGLAGYTF; v_call: TRBV24-1; d_call: .; j_call: TRBJ1-2; clone_size: .
cdr3_nt: TGTGCCGCCGCCCGGAGCTCTGGAAACACCATATATTTT; cdr3_aa: CAAARSSGNTIYF; v_call: TRBV19; d_call: .; j_call: TRBJ1-3; clone_size: .
cdr3_nt: TGTGCCAGCAGCACCCGAGATTTTGGGAGCTACGAGCAGTACTTC; cdr3_aa: CASSTRDFGSYEQYF; v_call: TRBV7-2; d_call: .; j_call: TRBJ2-7; clone_size: .
cdr3_nt: TGTGCCAGCAGAAAAGCCGGACGGGAAAACGATGGCTACACCTTC; cdr3_aa: CASRKAGRENDGYTF; v_call: TRBV28; d_call: .; j_call: TRBJ1-2; clone_size: few
cdr3_nt: TGTGCCAGCAGGTGGGCGTATGCGGATACTGAAGCTTTCTTT; cdr3_aa: CASRWAYADTEAFF; v_call: TRBV28; d_call: .; j_call: TRBJ1-1; clone_size: .
cdr3_nt: TGTGCCAGCAGCGATCGACAGGGTAGAGGCGAAAAACTGTTTTTT; cdr3_aa: CASSDRQGRGEKLFF; v_call: TRBV25-1; d_call: TRBD1; j_call: TRBJ1-4; clone_size: .
cdr3_nt: TGTGCCAGCAGTTTTTCCACAGCAACAGGGGGGGTCGACACCGGGGAGCTGTTTTTT; cdr3_aa: CASSFSTATGGVDTGELFF; v_call: TRBV28; d_call: .; j_call: TRBJ2-2; clone_size: few
cdr3_nt: TGTGCCAGCAGCCAAGAGCTCCCTGGGAATGAGCAGTTCTTC; cdr3_aa: CASSQELPGNEQFF; v_call: TRBV14; d_call: .; j_call: TRBJ2-1; clone_size: once
cdr3_nt: TGTGCCAGCAGGCCGGGAGGCAACTATGGCTACACCTTC; cdr3_aa: CASRPGGNYGYTF; v_call: TRBV12-3/TRBV12-4; d_call: .; j_call: TRBJ1-2; clone_size: .
cdr3_nt: TGTGCCAGCAGTTTATCGGCCGGGGACCCCTACGAGCAGTACTTC; cdr3_aa: CASSLSAGDPYEQYF; v_call: TRBV27; d_call: .; j_call: TRBJ2-7; clone_size: .
cdr3_nt: TGTGCCAGCAGCTTCTTTAGTAGTCGGTCCGGGGAGCTGTTTTTT; cdr3_aa: CASSFFSSRSGELFF; v_call: TRBV7-9; d_call: .; j_call: TRBJ2-2; clone_size: .
cdr3_nt: TGTGCCTGGTACGGGGGACGGGTCACTGAAGCTTTCTTT; cdr3_aa: CAWYGGRVTEAFF; v_call: TRBV30; d_call: .; j_call: TRBJ1-1; clone_size: .
cdr3_nt: TGTGCCAGCAGATCGACAGGGGGCAATCAGCCCCAGCATTTT; cdr3_aa: CASRSTGGNQPQHF; v_call: TRBV6-6; d_call: TRBD1; j_call: TRBJ1-5; clone_size: once
cdr3_nt: TGTGCCATCAGTGACCCCGGAGCGGGAGATGGCTACAATGAGCAGTTCTTC; cdr3_aa: CAISDPGAGDGYNEQFF; v_call: TRBV10-3; d_call: TRBD2; j_call: TRBJ2-1; clone_size: .
cdr3_nt: TGTGCCAGCAGGTCCCTGTTGTACGAGCAGTACTTC; cdr3_aa: CASRSLLYEQYF; v_call: TRBV28; d_call: .; j_call: TRBJ2-7; clone_size: .
cdr3_nt: TGTGCCAGTAGTCCACGGACTAGCGGGAGCTATGAGCAGTACTTC; cdr3_aa: CASSPRTSGSYEQYF; v_call: TRBV19; d_call: TRBD2; j_call: TRBJ2-7; clone_size: .
cdr3_nt: TGTGCCAGCAGCTTGGCGAGTTCCCGACTAGCGGGAGAAACAGATACGCAGTATTTT; cdr3_aa: CASSLASSRLAGETDTQYF; v_call: TRBV7-3; d_call: TRBD2; j_call: TRBJ2-3; clone_size: .
cdr3_nt: TGTGCCAGCCAAGGGGGACGGGGGACCTACAATGAGCAGTTCTTC; cdr3_aa: CASQGGRGTYNEQFF; v_call: TRBV2; d_call: .; j_call: TRBJ2-1; clone_size: .
cdr3_nt: TGTGCCAGTAGTCGGGTGGGGGTCACTGAAGCTTTCTTT; cdr3_aa: CASSRVGVTEAFF; v_call: TRBV19; d_call: .; j_call: TRBJ1-1; clone_size: .
cdr3_nt: TGTGCCAGCCGGGACAGGGTTCTTAATGAGCAGTTCTTC; cdr3_aa: CASRDRVLNEQFF; v_call: TRBV28; d_call: TRBD1; j_call: TRBJ2-1; clone_size: .
cdr3_nt: TGTGCCAGCAGTTTAAGGCCCGGGGGCACCCACGAGCAGTACTTC; cdr3_aa: CASSLRPGGTHEQYF; v_call: TRBV27; d_call: .; j_call: TRBJ2-7; clone_size: once
cdr3_nt: TGTGCCAGCAGCTTTCTAGTTTCTGCTAAAGATGAGCAGTTCTTC; cdr3_aa: CASSFLVSAKDEQFF; v_call: TRBV7-2; d_call: .; j_call: TRBJ2-1; clone_size: once
cdr3_nt: TGTGCCACCAGCAGAGATCTTGGCAGTATTATCTCCTACGAGCAGTACTTC; cdr3_aa: CATSRDLGSIISYEQYF; v_call: TRBV15; d_call: .; j_call: TRBJ2-7; clone_size: .
cdr3_nt: TGCGCCAGCAGCGCCCCCTCGATCGCTATCGAGCAGTTCTTC; cdr3_aa: CASSAPSIAIEQFF; v_call: TRBV5-1; d_call: .; j_call: TRBJ2-1; clone_size: once
cdr3_nt: TGCGCCAGCAGCTTGGTAGCGGGTATCCAAGAGACCCAGTACTTC; cdr3_aa: CASSLVAGIQETQYF; v_call: TRBV5-1; d_call: TRBD2; j_call: TRBJ2-5; clone_size: .
cdr3_nt: TGTGCCAGTAGCTCGACAGGCCCGAACTATGGCTACACCTTC; cdr3_aa: CASSSTGPNYGYTF; v_call: TRBV19; d_call: .; j_call: TRBJ1-2; clone_size: .
cdr3_nt: TGCGCCAGCAGCTTGACTAGCGGAAACTACGAGCAGTACTTC; cdr3_aa: CASSLTSGNYEQYF; v_call: TRBV5-1; d_call: TRBD2; j_call: TRBJ2-7; clone_size: .
cdr3_nt: TGTGCCAGCAGCTTGAGGCGGTTGGGTCAAGAGACCCAGTACTTC; cdr3_aa: CASSLRRLGQETQYF; v_call: TRBV5-6; d_call: .; j_call: TRBJ2-5; clone_size: .
cdr3_nt: TGCGCCAGCAGCCAAGTAGGTGGGACCTTTGATAGCTACACCTTC; cdr3_aa: CASSQVGGTFDSYTF; v_call: TRBV4-1; d_call: .; j_call: TRBJ1-2; clone_size: once
cdr3_nt: TGTGCCAGCAGCATGGGATCGGGGTTCGGTGAAAAACTGTTTTTT; cdr3_aa: CASSMGSGFGEKLFF; v_call: TRBV9; d_call: .; j_call: TRBJ1-4; clone_size: .
cdr3_nt: TGTGCCATCAGAAAAACCTTAGCAGGAAGCTCCTACGAGCAGTACTTC; cdr3_aa: CAIRKTLAGSSYEQYF; v_call: TRBV10-3; d_call: .; j_call: TRBJ2-7; clone_size: .
cdr3_nt: TGTGCCAGCAGTGGGACAGGGGGCAACACCGGGGAGCTGTTTTTT; cdr3_aa: CASSGTGGNTGELFF; v_call: TRBV2; d_call: TRBD1; j_call: TRBJ2-2; clone_size: .
cdr3_nt: TGCGCCAGCAGCTACGACCCGGCTTATAGGGTGACCTTC; cdr3_aa: CASSYDPAYRVTF; v_call: TRBV5-1; d_call: .; j_call: TRBJ1-2; clone_size: .
cdr3_nt: TGTGCCAGCAGCGTTACAGGGGACAGGAATCAGCCCCAGCATTTT; cdr3_aa: CASSVTGDRNQPQHF; v_call: TRBV6-5; d_call: TRBD1; j_call: TRBJ1-5; clone_size: once